These 14 T cell receptor beta chains originate from one sample sequenced in a study of CD8 T cells in Susac syndrome. Reverse transcription used about 0.45 to 1 ug RNA and random hexamers. MiXCR, applied by TCRdb to the immunoSEQ multiplex PCR reads, yields one record per CDR3 protein. Of 150,000 to 200,000 distinct CDR3 sequences in the sample, about 91% were seen once. Sequencing used CD4+ T cells from PBMCs. These receptors were collected from a human donor in good health.

This sequence joins TRBV30 and TRBJ2-1; D might be TRBD2 (6 bases). This CDR3 contains 14 residues. CDR1 is GTSNPN and CDR2 is SVGIG in the germline V gene (reference sequence). The V and J ends lost 4 bases and 2 bases respectively, with 12 bases between them. The chain's CDR3 is CAWKTSSAYNEQFF. CDR3 bases: TGTGCCTGGAAAACTAGCAGCGCCTACAATGAGCAGTTCTTC. The full variable domain, rest sourced from reference TRBV30 and TRBJ2-1, is SQTIHQWPATLVQPVGSPLSLECTVEGTSNPNLYWYRQAAGRGLQLLFYSVGIGQISSEVPQNLSASRPQDRQFILSSKKLLLSDSGFYLCAWKTSSAYNEQFFGPGTRLTVL.

V is TRBV12-3 or TRBV12-4 and J is TRBJ1-1; D remains ambiguous. Trimming removed 1 base at V and 7 bases at J, with 7 bases between. The CDR3 has 12 residues. CDR3 in amino acids: CASSLVDREAFF. The CDR3 DNA is TGTGCCAGCAGTTTAGTGGACCGTGAAGCTTTCTTT.

This sequence joins TRBV7-6 and TRBJ1-1; TRBD1 matches at 11 bases. With 4 bases clipped from V and 5 bases from J, the junction kept 6 bases outside the gene matches. The CDR3 extends over 15 amino acids. Germline CDR1 is SGHVS and CDR2 is FNYEAQ. The CDR3 reads CASSSGQGVWTEAFF. In nucleotides, the CDR3 is TGTGCCAGCAGCTCGGGACAGGGGGTATGGACTGAAGCTTTCTTT.

The chain employs TRBV29-1 and TRBJ2-2; 8 positions match TRBD1. This CDR3 region has 13 residues. Germline lookup yields CDR1 SQVTM and CDR2 ANQGSEA. Losses at the gene ends were 6 bases for V and 2 bases for J; bases not matched to a gene: 2. This chain's CDR3 is CSVDRANTGELFF. The CDR3 region has the DNA TGCAGCGTGGACAGGGCTAACACCGGGGAGCTGTTTTTT.

J is TRBJ2-1 and V is TRBV11-1, with D perhaps matching TRBD1 (5 bases). V dropped 5 bases and J dropped 2 bases, with 13 bases sitting between them. Looked up from germline, CDR1 is SGHAT and CDR2 is FQDESV (reference sequence). This CDR3 has 15 amino acids. The CDR3 reads CASSPDRATYNEQFF. The CDR3 DNA sequence: TGTGCCAGCAGCCCTGACAGAGCTACCTACAATGAGCAGTTCTTC.

V and J are TRBV12-3 or TRBV12-4 and TRBJ2-3; D is possibly TRBD2 (6 bases). V gave up 3 bases and J gave up 6 bases, with 10 bases separating them. There are 13 residues in the CDR3. The DNA for the CDR3 is TGTGCCAGCAGTTTCGGGGGTGGGGATACGCAGTATTTT. Translated, it gives CASSFGGGDTQYF.

The V gene is TRBV12-3 or TRBV12-4, the J gene TRBJ2-1; 11 nucleotides agree with TRBD2. This CDR3 region has 15 residues. V shed 2 bases, J shed 4 bases, and the junction held 1 base outside the gene matches. The CDR3 reads CASSLRLAGYNEQFF. The CDR3 coding sequence is TGTGCCAGCAGTTTAAGACTAGCGGGATACAATGAGCAGTTCTTC.

This chain uses TRBV6-4 with TRBJ2-7, with unresolved D. V dropped 0 bases and J dropped 7 bases, with 10 bases sitting between them. Germline V gene lookup returns CDR1 MRHNA and CDR2 SNTAGT. CDR3 size: 13 residues. The CDR3 coding sequence is TGTGCCAGCAGTGACTCTGTGGTGAGTGAGCAGTACTTC. Translating gives CASSDSVVSEQYF.

The chain recombines TRBV11-2 with TRBJ2-5, with D possibly matching TRBD1 (6 bases). There are 14 residues in the CDR3. The V end was cut by 1 base, the J end by 5 bases, with 11 bases between. CDR1 is SGHAT, CDR2 FQNNGV, per germline. In DNA, the CDR3 is TGTGCCAGCAGCTTAGGCACAGGGTTCGAGACCCAGTACTTC. Residues: CASSLGTGFETQYF.

This clonotype was observed a handful of times. V and J are TRBV7-2 and TRBJ2-7; maybe TRBD2 (5 bases). V dropped 2 bases and J dropped 5 bases, with 10 bases sitting between them. CDR1 and CDR2 from the germline V gene are SGHTA and FQGNSA. This CDR3 is built from 13 residues. Here the CDR3 reads CASSLLRGNEQYF. CDR3 coding DNA: TGTGCCAGCAGCTTACTTCGGGGAAACGAGCAGTACTTC.

This sequence joins TRBV7-9 and TRBJ1-4; D unclear. In germline, CDR1 is SEHNR, CDR2 FQNEAQ (reference sequence). With 2 bases removed from V and 2 bases from J, the gap between germline ends came to 9 bases. CDR3 length: 15 residues. CDR3 DNA: TGTGCCAGCAGCTTACGGGAAGCCACTAATGAAAAACTGTTTTTT. Encoded protein: CASSLREATNEKLFF.

The V call is TRBV12-3 or TRBV12-4, the J call TRBJ2-5; D gene ambiguous. Between the trimmed V and J ends, which lost 1 base and 5 bases, there was a span of 20 bases. The CDR3 spans 17 residues. The CDR3 sequence: CASSLVGRTEKRETQYF. CDR3 nucleotides: TGTGCCAGCAGTTTAGTTGGTAGGACGGAGAAGAGGGAGACCCAGTACTTC.

This chain joins TRBV20-1 and TRBJ2-2; no clear D gene. Germline CDR1 DFQATT, CDR2 SNEGSKA (reference sequence). Trimming left V 1 base short and J 6 bases short, with 9 bases between. The CDR3 covers 13 residues. CDR3 DNA: TGCAGTGCTAGAGGATTCCGGGCCGGGGAGCTGTTTTTT. Protein sequence: CSARGFRAGELFF.

The V call is TRBV9, the J call TRBJ2-3, with TRBD2 as a possible D gene (5 bases). V shed 3 bases and J shed 5 bases, with 7 bases lying between them. Looked up from germline, CDR1 is SGDLS and CDR2 is YYNGEE. This CDR3 has 12 residues. The CDR3: CASSGEGDTQYF. In DNA, the CDR3 is TGTGCCAGCAGCGGAGAGGGAGATACGCAGTATTTT.